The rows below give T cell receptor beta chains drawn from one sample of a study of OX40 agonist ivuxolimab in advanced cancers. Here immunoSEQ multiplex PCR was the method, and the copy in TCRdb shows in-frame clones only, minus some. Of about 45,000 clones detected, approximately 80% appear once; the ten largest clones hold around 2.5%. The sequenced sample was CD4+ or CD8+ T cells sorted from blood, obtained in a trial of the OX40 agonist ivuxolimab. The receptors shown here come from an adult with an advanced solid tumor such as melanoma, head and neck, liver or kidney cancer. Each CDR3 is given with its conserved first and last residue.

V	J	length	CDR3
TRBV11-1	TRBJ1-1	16	CASSPGTGNINTEAFF
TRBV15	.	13	CATSRVHGDEQYF
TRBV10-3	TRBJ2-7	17	CASSYLPDRDTSYEQYF
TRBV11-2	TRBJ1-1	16	CASSPGTGNINTEAFF
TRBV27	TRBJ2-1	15	CASSGAGSSYNEQFF
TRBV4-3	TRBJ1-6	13	CASSNGGISPLHF
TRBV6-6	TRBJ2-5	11	CASSSQETQYF
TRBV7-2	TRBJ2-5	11	CASSLVETQYF
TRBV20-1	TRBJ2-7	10	CSAIHYEQYF
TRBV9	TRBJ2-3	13	CASSPQVADTQYF
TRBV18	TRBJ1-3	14	CASSGEGSGNTIYF
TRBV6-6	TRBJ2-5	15	CASSYLSGGRETQYF
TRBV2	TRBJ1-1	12	CASRIGGTEAFF
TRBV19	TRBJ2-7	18	CASSIGNRGNKGFYEQYF
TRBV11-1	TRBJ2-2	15	CASSLAGASTGELFF
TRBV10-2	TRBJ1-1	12	CASRAMNTEAFF
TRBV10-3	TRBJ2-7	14	CAISEGQAPREQYF
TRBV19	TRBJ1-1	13	CASSGNRAEGAFF
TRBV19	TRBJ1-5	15	CASSIDSAMDQPQHF
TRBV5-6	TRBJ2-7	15	CASSIASRPWSGQYF
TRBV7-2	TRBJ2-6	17	CASSLRETGAGANVLTF
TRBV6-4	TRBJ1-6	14	CASSDQLYNSPLHF
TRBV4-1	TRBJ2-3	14	CASSQDNWQDTQYF
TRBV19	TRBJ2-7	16	CASSASLWKGGYEQYF
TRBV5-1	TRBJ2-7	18	CASSTGTSGMPKSYEQYF
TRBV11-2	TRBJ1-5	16	CASSLVGGHSNQPQHF
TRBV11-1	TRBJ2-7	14	CASRKERTSYEQYF
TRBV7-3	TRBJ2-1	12	CASRLESNEQFF
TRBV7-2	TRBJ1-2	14	CASSPPGQSYGYTF
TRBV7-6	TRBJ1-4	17	CASSPVASGWMEEKLFF
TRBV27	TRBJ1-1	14	CASSLIRVGTEAFF
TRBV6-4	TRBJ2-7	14	CASSETSGDYEQYF
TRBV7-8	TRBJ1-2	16	CASSPSRLRDNYGYTF
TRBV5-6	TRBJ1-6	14	CASNPGQVESPLHF
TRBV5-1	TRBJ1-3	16	CASSLVGAGSGNTIYF
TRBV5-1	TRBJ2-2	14	CASSRTGEVGELFF
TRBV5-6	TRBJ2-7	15	CASSRGAGSSYEQYF
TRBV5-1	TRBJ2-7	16	CASSFLGTESSYEQYF
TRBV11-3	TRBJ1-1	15	CASSLAGIIYTEAFF
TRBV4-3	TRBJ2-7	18	CASSPEPGVPSGPYEQYF
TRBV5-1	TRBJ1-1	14	CASSLAGANTEAFF
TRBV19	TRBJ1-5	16	CASTPVGQPVLQPQHF
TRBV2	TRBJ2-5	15	CASSRPSGRIETQYF
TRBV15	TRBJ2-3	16	CATSRGLEASTDTQYF
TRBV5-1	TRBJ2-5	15	CASSLIQGTQETQYF
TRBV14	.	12	CASGDRTYEQYF
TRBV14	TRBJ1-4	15	CASSELGTFNEKLFF
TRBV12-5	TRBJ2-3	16	CASGPGWRGSTDTQYF
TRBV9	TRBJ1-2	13	CASSVEGGAGYTF
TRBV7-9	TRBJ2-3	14	CASSYSGLTPAQYF
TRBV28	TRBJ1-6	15	CASSSFRDIFVPLHF
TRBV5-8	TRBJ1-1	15	CASSPPRGRFTEAFF
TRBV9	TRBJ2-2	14	CASSKDGNTGELFF
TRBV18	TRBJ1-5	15	CASSPDPAGNQPQHF
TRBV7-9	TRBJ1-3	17	CASSLKGTAGTGNTIYF
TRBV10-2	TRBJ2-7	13	CASGAAGKYEQYF
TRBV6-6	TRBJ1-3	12	CASSPGLYTIYF
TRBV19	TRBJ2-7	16	CASMPTWGLVPYEQYF
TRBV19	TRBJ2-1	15	CASSFGLGGYNEQFF
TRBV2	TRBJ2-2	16	CASRPLTGGGTGELFF